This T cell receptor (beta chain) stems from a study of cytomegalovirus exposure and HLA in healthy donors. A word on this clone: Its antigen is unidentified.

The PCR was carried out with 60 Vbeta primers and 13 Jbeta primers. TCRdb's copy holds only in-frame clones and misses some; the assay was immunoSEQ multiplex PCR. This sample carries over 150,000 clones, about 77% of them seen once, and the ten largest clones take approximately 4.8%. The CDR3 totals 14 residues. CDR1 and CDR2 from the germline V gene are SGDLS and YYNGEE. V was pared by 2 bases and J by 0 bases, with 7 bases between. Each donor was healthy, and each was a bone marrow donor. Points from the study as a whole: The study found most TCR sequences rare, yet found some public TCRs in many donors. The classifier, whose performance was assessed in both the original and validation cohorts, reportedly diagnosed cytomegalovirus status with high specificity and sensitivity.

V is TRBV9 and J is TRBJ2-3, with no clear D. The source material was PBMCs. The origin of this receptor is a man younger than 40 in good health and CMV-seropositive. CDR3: CASSVPYSTDTQYF. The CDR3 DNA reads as TGTGCCAGCAGCGTCCCTTATAGCACAGATACGCAGTATTTT.